The T cell receptor beta chain described here comes from a study of T-cell reconstitution after alpha-beta-depleted transplantation in children. Study-wide results and limits: As was reported, about two months after transplant, alpha-beta T cells came from several hundred expanded graft clones. There were some patients whose high TCRbeta diversity at day 60 came from surviving recipient T cells and thymic progenitors. Among T cells one year after transplant, newly produced cells accounted for most counts and diversity.

At least ten counts were recorded for this clonotype. Its antigen is not known. Using unique molecular identifiers, the investigators prepared the TCRbeta library. TCRdb redid the calling of the PCR reads with MiXCR, one entry per CDR3 protein. The sample contains approximately 490,000 distinct CDR3 sequences, about 10% of which appear only once. The CDR3 loop spans 12 amino acids. Between the trimmed V and J ends, which lost 8 bases and 5 bases, there was a span of 12 bases. Material: PBMCs, obtained before TCRalphabeta/CD19-depleted stem cell transplant. This TCR came from a child aged 2 to 15 with inherited bone marrow failure, due to receive a stem cell transplant. V usage is TRBV12-3 or TRBV12-4 and J usage is TRBJ1-2, with a possible D match to TRBD1 (6 bases). CDR3 protein: CASAKDSYGYTF. As DNA, the CDR3 is TGTGCCAGCGCGAAGGACAGTTATGGCTACACCTTC.